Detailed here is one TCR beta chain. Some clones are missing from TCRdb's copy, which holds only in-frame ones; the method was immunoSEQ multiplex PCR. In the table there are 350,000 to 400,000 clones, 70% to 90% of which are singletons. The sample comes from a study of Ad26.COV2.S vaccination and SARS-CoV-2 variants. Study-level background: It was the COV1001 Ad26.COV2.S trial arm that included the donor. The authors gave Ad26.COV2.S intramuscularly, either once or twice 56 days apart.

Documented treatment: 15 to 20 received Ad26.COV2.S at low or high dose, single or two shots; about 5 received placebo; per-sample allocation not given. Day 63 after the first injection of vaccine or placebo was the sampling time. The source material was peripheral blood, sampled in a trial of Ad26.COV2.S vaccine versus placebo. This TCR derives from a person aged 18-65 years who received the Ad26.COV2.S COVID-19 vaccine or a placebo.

CDR3 in DNA: TGTGCCAGCAGCCTCGGAAGTTTCCAGGGGGCCTATGGCTACACCTTC. It translates to CASSLGSFQGAYGYTF. This rearrangement joins TRBV5-6 to TRBJ1-2, with 8 bases aligning to TRBD1. The germline V gene has CDR1 SGHDT and CDR2 YYEEEE. V dropped 4 bases and J dropped 4; count of bases not matched to a gene: 12. The CDR3 spans 16 residues.